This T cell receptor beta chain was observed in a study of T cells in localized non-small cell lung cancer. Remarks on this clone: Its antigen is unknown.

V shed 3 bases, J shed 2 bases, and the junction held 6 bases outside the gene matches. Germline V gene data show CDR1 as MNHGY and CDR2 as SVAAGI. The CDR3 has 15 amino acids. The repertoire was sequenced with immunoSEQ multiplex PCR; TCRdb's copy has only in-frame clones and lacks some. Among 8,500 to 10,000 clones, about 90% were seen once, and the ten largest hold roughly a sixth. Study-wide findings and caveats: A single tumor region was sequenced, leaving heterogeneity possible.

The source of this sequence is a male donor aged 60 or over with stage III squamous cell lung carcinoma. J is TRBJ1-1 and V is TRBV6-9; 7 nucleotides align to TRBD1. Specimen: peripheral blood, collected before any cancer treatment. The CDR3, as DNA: TGTGCCAGCAGTTACGTCGGAGGGGGCAACACTGAAGCTTTCTTT. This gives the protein CASSYVGGGNTEAFF.